This entry describes one T cell receptor beta chain. Deletions cut 5 bases from V and 0 bases from J, with 15 bases between. This CDR3 comprises 16 residues. CDR1 and CDR2 (germline): PRHDT, FYEKMQ (reference sequence). This specimen comes from a study of tissue T cells after allogeneic stem cell transplantation. The repertoire was sequenced with immunoSEQ multiplex PCR; TCRdb's copy has only in-frame clones and lacks some. Altogether about 40,000 clones are present, roughly 89% being singletons, with the ten largest covering 3.8%. This chain connects TRBV13 to TRBJ2-3, with D possibly TRBD2 on 6 matching bases. This clonotype was sampled from a woman aged 35-75 years who later had graft-versus-host disease after an allogeneic stem cell transplant. This specimen consisted of blood, obtained before transplantation. For the CDR3, the DNA is TGTGCCAGCAGCCTCTGGGCGGGGACTAGCACAGATACGCAGTATTTT. Protein: CASSLWAGTSTDTQYF. Variable domain in full (rest from reference TRBV13 and TRBJ2-3): AAGVIQSPRHLIKEKRETATLKCYPIPRHDTVYWYQQGPGQDPQFLISFYEKMQSDKGSIPDRFSAQQFSDYHSELNMSSLELGDSALYFCASSLWAGTSTDTQYFGPGTRLTVL.